This TCR beta chain was sequenced for a study of beta chain features in type 1 diabetes. The whole isolated RNA underwent reverse transcription, so sequencing captured expressed TCRB transcripts. Profiled with immunoSEQ multiplex PCR; TCRdb holds only in-frame clones, not every one. The data hold about 160,000 clones, with roughly 60% observed a single time. Notes on this clone: Antigen: not known.

Looked up from germline, CDR1 is SGHRS and CDR2 is YFSETQ. V was shortened by 4 bases and J by 1 base, with 11 bases between the two germline ends. The CDR3 spans 14 residues. Study-wide results and limits: All four CD4+ subsets from Type 1 diabetes patients carried moderately but significantly shorter TCRB CDR3s.

This TCR was sampled from a man under 40 with type 1 diabetes. The material sequenced was naive CD4+ T cells from blood. The chain has TRBV5-1 and TRBJ1-1; D gene unclear. The DNA for the CDR3 is TGCGCCAGCAGCATGGCGGAGCCGAACACTGAAGCTTTCTTT. It encodes CASSMAEPNTEAFF. The whole variable domain, filled in from reference TRBV5-1 and TRBJ1-1, reads KAGVTQTPRYLIKTRGQQVTLSCSPISGHRSVSWYQQTPGQGLQFLFEYFSETQRNKGNFPGRFSGRQFSNSRSEMNVSTLELGDSALYLCASSMAEPNTEAFFGQGTRLTVV.